These T cell receptor beta chains were read from a single sample in a study of OX40 agonist ivuxolimab in advanced cancers. Sequencing used immunoSEQ multiplex PCR; TCRdb keeps in-frame clones, though not all of them. The data contain more than 45,000 clones, 70% to 90% of them singletons. The sequencing used CD4+ or CD8+ T cells sorted from blood, collected in a trial of the OX40 agonist ivuxolimab. All receptors come from an adult with an advanced solid tumor such as melanoma, head and neck, liver or kidney cancer. Each CDR3 is given with its conserved first and last residue. D genes are given only for firm matches. Clone size, where shown, is once, few, many, or a class for clones that have expanded.

>TRBD1|NA|TRBV15|TRBJ2-1
CATSGKQQGAGNEQFF
TGTGCCACCAGCGGAAAGCAACAGGGGGCGGGAAATGAGCAGTTCTTC
>TRBD1|NA|TRBV6-6|TRBJ1-1
CASSTDRGYGNEAFF
TGTGCCAGCAGTACGGACAGGGGATACGGGAATGAAGCTTTCTTT
>NA|NA|TRBV4-1|TRBJ1-2
CASSQDLPFYGYTF
TGCGCCAGCAGCCAAGATCTTCCCTTCTATGGCTACACCTTC
>NA|few|TRBV7-9|TRBJ2-1
CASSLVIYEQFF
TGTGCCAGCAGCTTAGTCATATATGAGCAGTTCTTC
>NA|once|TRBV5-6|TRBJ1-5
CASSTRDRPSNQPQHF
TGTGCCAGCAGTACCAGAGATAGACCATCTAATCAGCCCCAGCATTTT
>NA|NA|TRBV14|TRBJ1-6
CASSQEQGSWTDSSSYNSPLHF
TGTGCCAGCAGCCAAGAACAGGGATCTTGGACAGATTCGAGCTCCTATAATTCACCCCTCCACTTT
>TRBD1|NA|TRBV28|TRBJ2-7
CATIGGARYEQYF
TGTGCCACCATAGGGGGCGCCCGGTACGAGCAGTACTTC
>TRBD1|once|TRBV9|TRBJ1-2
CASSVEMDGGGGYGYTF
TGTGCCAGCAGCGTAGAAATGGACGGAGGGGGCGGATATGGCTACACCTTC
>TRBD2|NA|TRBV28|TRBJ2-3
CASSDSGGGYADTQYF
TGTGCCAGCAGTGATAGCGGGGGAGGTTACGCAGATACGCAGTATTTT
>TRBD1|once|TRBV7-2|TRBJ2-1
CASSFGTGDPEQFF
TGTGCCAGCAGCTTCGGGACAGGCGACCCTGAGCAGTTCTTC
>NA|once|TRBV9|TRBJ1-2
CASSVATSLNYGYTF
TGTGCCAGCAGCGTAGCTACCAGCCTTAACTATGGCTACACCTTC
>NA|NA|TRBV6-5|TRBJ2-7
CASRTDYEQYF
TGTGCCAGCAGGACAGACTACGAGCAGTACTTC
>TRBD2|NA|TRBV10-3|TRBJ2-3
CAISEGLAGPGFDTQYF
TGTGCCATCAGTGAGGGACTAGCGGGCCCGGGCTTCGATACGCAGTATTTT
>NA|NA|TRBV5-6|TRBJ2-2
CASSQGDGRTGELFF
TGTGCCAGCAGCCAAGGAGATGGTAGAACCGGGGAGCTGTTTTTT
>NA|NA|TRBV5-1|TRBJ2-5
CASSLVGGSETQYF
TGCGCCAGCAGCTTGGTGGGGGGCTCAGAGACCCAGTACTTC
>NA|NA|TRBV29-1|TRBJ1-1
CSVEVGGNTEAFF
TGCAGCGTTGAGGTGGGAGGGAACACTGAAGCTTTCTTT
>TRBD1|NA|TRBV29-1|TRBJ1-1
CSVRGDSGWMNTEAFF
TGCAGCGTGCGGGGGGACAGCGGTTGGATGAACACTGAAGCTTTCTTT
>NA|NA|TRBV4-3|TRBJ1-2
CASSQDSAGNYGYTF
TGCGCCAGCAGCCAAGATTCAGCAGGGAACTATGGCTACACCTTC
>NA|NA|TRBV19|TRBJ2-3
CASSIGLAVDTDTQYF
TGTGCCAGTAGTATAGGGTTAGCGGTGGACACAGATACGCAGTATTTT
>NA|NA|TRBV28|TRBJ2-7
CASSLFKSGRVYEQYF
TGTGCCAGCAGTTTATTTAAGTCAGGACGGGTTTACGAGCAGTACTTC
>NA|NA|TRBV6-5|TRBJ1-3
CASQVGLGNTIYF
TGTGCCAGCCAGGTGGGGCTTGGAAACACCATATATTTT
>NA|NA|TRBV19|TRBJ1-3
CASSPSTNSGNTIYF
TGTGCCAGTAGTCCCTCAACAAACTCTGGAAACACCATATATTTT
>NA|NA|TRBV5-6|TRBJ1-1
CASSLRGTEAFF
TGTGCCAGCAGCTTGAGGGGCACTGAAGCTTTCTTT
>TRBD2|NA|TRBV7-3|TRBJ2-1
CASSLMGRAQDEQFF
TGTGCCAGCAGCTTAATGGGGAGGGCCCAGGATGAGCAGTTCTTC
>NA|NA|TRBV6-6|TRBJ1-5
CASSYRTEGPQHF
TGTGCCAGCAGTTACCGGACCGAGGGACCCCAGCATTTT
>NA|NA|TRBV19|TRBJ2-2
CATTFSTGELFF
TGTGCCACGACATTCTCCACCGGGGAGCTGTTTTTT
>TRBD2|NA|TRBV19|TRBJ2-1
CASSTSGGEIYNEQFF
TGTGCCAGTAGTACAAGCGGGGGGGAAATTTACAATGAGCAGTTCTTC
>TRBD1|NA|TRBV2|TRBJ1-5
CAIGTGDNQPQHF
TGTGCCATCGGGACAGGAGACAATCAGCCCCAGCATTTT
>NA|once|TRBV29-1|TRBJ2-1
CSVDWRYNEQFF
TGCAGCGTTGATTGGCGGTACAATGAGCAGTTCTTC
>NA|NA|TRBV16|TRBJ1-2
CASSQGGALGYTF
TGTGCCAGCAGCCAAGGTGGGGCGCTCGGCTACACCTTC
>TRBD2|many|TRBV30|TRBJ2-1
CAWSAPTSGGYNEQFF
TGTGCCTGGAGTGCCCCGACTAGCGGGGGTTACAATGAGCAGTTCTTC
>NA|NA|TRBV27|TRBJ1-1
CASSIQQGSAEAFF
TGTGCCAGCAGTATACAGCAGGGGAGCGCTGAAGCTTTCTTT
>NA|NA|TRBV4-1|TRBJ2-2
CASSQVDQGFIGELFF
TGCGCCAGCAGCCAAGTGGATCAGGGGTTTATCGGGGAGCTGTTTTTT
>TRBD1|NA|TRBV5-1|TRBJ2-7
CASRGDRDEQYF
TGCGCCAGCCGAGGGGACAGGGACGAGCAGTACTTC
>NA|NA|TRBV7-2|TRBJ1-5
CASSLEVASYSNQPQHF
TGTGCCAGCAGCTTAGAAGTGGCCTCTTATAGCAATCAGCCCCAGCATTTT
>NA|NA|TRBV27|TRBJ1-4
CASSLRLYEKLFF
TGTGCCAGCAGTTTAAGACTTTATGAAAAACTGTTTTTT
>TRBD2|NA|TRBV9|TRBJ2-2
CASSVLAGAYTGELFF
TGTGCCAGCAGCGTCCTAGCGGGGGCCTACACCGGGGAGCTGTTTTTT
>TRBD2|NA|TRBV18|TRBJ2-1
CASSPTSGGAYNEQFF
TGTGCCAGCTCACCGACTAGCGGGGGGGCTTACAATGAGCAGTTCTTC
>NA|NA|TRBV6-5|TRBJ1-2
CASRGSQGGYGYTF
TGTGCCAGCAGGGGCTCCCAAGGGGGATATGGCTACACCTTC
>NA|NA|TRBV5-3|TRBJ1-2
CARSRRATTWGGYTF
TGTGCCAGAAGCCGCCGGGCCACTACCTGGGGTGGCTACACCTTC
>NA|NA|TRBV6-6|TRBJ1-1
CASGPLIAEAFF
TGTGCCAGCGGACCTCTAATCGCTGAAGCTTTCTTT
>NA|NA|TRBV9|TRBJ1-4
CASSVGGTNEKLFF
TGTGCCAGCAGCGTAGGGGGAACTAATGAAAAACTGTTTTTT
>NA|NA|TRBV19|TRBJ1-6
CASSIGQGSSPLHF
TGTGCCAGTAGTATTGGGCAGGGAAGCTCACCCCTCCACTTT
>NA|NA|TRBV15|TRBJ2-7
CATSETVNSYEQYF
TGTGCCACCAGCGAAACAGTAAACTCCTACGAGCAGTACTTC
>TRBD1|NA|TRBV6-5|TRBJ1-1
CASSYQTTGSGAFF
TGTGCCAGCAGTTACCAAACGACAGGGAGCGGAGCTTTCTTT
>NA|few|TRBV7-7|TRBJ1-1
CASSYRPVRNTEAFF
TGTGCCAGCAGCTACCGCCCAGTTAGGAACACTGAAGCTTTCTTT
>NA|NA|TRBV4-3|TRBJ1-3
CASSLIPGAESGNTIYF
TGCGCCAGCAGCCTAATACCCGGGGCCGAATCTGGAAACACCATATATTTT
>NA|NA|TRBV6-6|TRBJ2-3
CASSSSIRGGADTQYF
TGTGCCAGCAGTTCCTCGATACGCGGGGGCGCAGATACGCAGTATTTT
>TRBD1|NA|TRBV5-5|TRBJ1-1
CASHRGPSTEAFF
TGTGCCAGTCACAGGGGACCGAGCACTGAAGCTTTCTTT
>NA|large|TRBV9|TRBJ1-2
CASSDGQTNYGYTF
TGTGCCAGCAGCGATGGACAGACTAACTATGGCTACACCTTC
>TRBD1|NA|TRBV13|TRBJ2-6
CASSFGQVPSGANVLTF
TGTGCCAGCAGCTTCGGACAGGTACCCTCTGGGGCCAACGTCCTGACTTTC
>TRBD2|NA|TRBV28|TRBJ2-3
CASSGGGTQYF
TGTGCCAGCAGTGGGGGGGGTACGCAGTATTTT
>NA|once|TRBV7-9|TRBJ2-5
CASSRGGRNLDF
TGTGCCAGCAGCCGGGGAGGCAGGAACCTGGACTTC
>TRBD1|NA|TRBV4-1|TRBJ2-5
CASSTGTVQETQYF
TGCGCCAGCAGCACCGGGACAGTGCAAGAGACCCAGTACTTC
>NA|NA|TRBV9|TRBJ2-1
CASSDTGPSYNEQFF
TGTGCCAGCAGTGATACGGGGCCTTCCTACAATGAGCAGTTCTTC
>NA|NA|TRBV5-4|TRBJ2-7
CASSTPHGEQYF
TGTGCCAGCAGCACACCCCATGGAGAGCAGTACTTC
>NA|NA|TRBV9|TRBJ1-3
CASSQRSGNTIYF
TGTGCCAGCAGTCAAAGGTCTGGAAACACCATATATTTT